Below, 5 T cell receptor beta chains from the same sample are listed, as sequenced in a study of cytomegalovirus exposure and HLA in healthy donors. The PCR ran on 60 Vbeta and 13 Jbeta primers. Only in-frame clones appear in the TCRdb table, and some are missing; sequencing was by immunoSEQ multiplex PCR. In the table there are about 150,000 clones, around three quarters of which are singletons. Material for sequencing was PBMCs. These receptors were collected from a man in his thirties or forties in good health.

The chain is built from TRBV25-1 and TRBJ2-1, with TRBD2 as a possible D gene (6 bases). V was shortened by 3 bases and J by 8 bases, with 14 bases between the two germline ends. The CDR3 contains 14 residues. Germline values: CDR1 MGHDK, CDR2 SYGVNS. The CDR3 DNA reads as TGTGCCAGCAGTGACCCAGCGGGCCGGGATGAGCAGTTCTTC. This gives the protein CASSDPAGRDEQFF.

CDR3 DNA: TGTGCCAGCAGCTCCAGGACAGGGGGCAATGAGCAGTTCTTC. It encodes CASSSRTGGNEQFF. This chain joins TRBV7-2 and TRBJ2-1, with TRBD1 matching over 10 bases. V lost 4 bases to trimming and J lost 6 bases; unmatched junction nucleotides: 3. Germline CDR1 reads SGHTA; CDR2 reads FQGNSA. This CDR3 spans 14 amino acids. Supplemented by reference TRBV7-2 and TRBJ2-1, the full variable domain reads GAGVSQSPSNKVTEKGKDVELRCDPISGHTALYWYRQSLGQGLEFLIYFQGNSAPDKSGLPSDRFSAERTGGSVSTLTIQRTQQEDSAVYLCASSSRTGGNEQFFGPGTRLTVL.

This clone appeared once. The sample carries other DNA sequences with the same CDR3. The J gene is TRBJ2-7, the V gene TRBV9; TRBD2 agrees at 9 bases. CDR3 size: 15 residues. Germline CDR1 and CDR2: SGDLS and YYNGEE. V was clipped by 0 bases and J by 2 bases; unmatched bases: 3. This chain's CDR3 is CASSVGLAETYEQYF. CDR3 coding DNA: TGTGCCAGCAGCGTAGGACTAGCGGAAACCTACGAGCAGTACTTC. The full variable domain, with the rest looked up from reference TRBV9 and TRBJ2-7, is DSGVTQTPKHLITATGQRVTLRCSPRSGDLSVYWYQQSLDQGLQFLIQYYNGEERAKGNILERFSAQQFPDLHSELNLSSLELGDSALYFCASSVGLAETYEQYFGPGTRLTVT.

CDR3 sequence reads: CASSLEQAVGDEQFF. CDR3 nucleotides: TGTGCCAGCAGCTTAGAACAGGCCGTTGGGGATGAGCAGTTCTTC. This chain uses TRBV7-8 with TRBJ2-1; TRBD1 is a possible D gene (5 bases). The V gene lost 1 base and the J gene lost 8 bases, with 15 bases spanning the gap. The CDR3 runs to 15 residues. Germline V gene lookup returns CDR1 SGHVS and CDR2 FQNEAQ. The variable domain in full, with the rest retrieved from reference TRBV7-8 and TRBJ2-1, is GAGVSQSPRYKVAKRGQDVALRCDPISGHVSLFWYQQALGQGPEFLTYFQNEAQLDKSGLPSDRFFAERPEGSVSTLKIQRTQQEDSAVYLCASSLEQAVGDEQFFGPGTRLTVL.

The chain carries TRBV28 and TRBJ2-7, with 7 nucleotides matching TRBD2. Germline V gene data show CDR1 as MDHEN and CDR2 as SYDVKM. V shed 5 bases and J 1 base; nucleotides not matched to a gene: 11. The CDR3 sequence is 16 residues long. Here the CDR3 reads CASSPRGGPGSYEQYF. CDR3 DNA sequence: TGTGCCAGCAGTCCCCGGGGAGGGCCAGGTTCCTACGAGCAGTACTTC.